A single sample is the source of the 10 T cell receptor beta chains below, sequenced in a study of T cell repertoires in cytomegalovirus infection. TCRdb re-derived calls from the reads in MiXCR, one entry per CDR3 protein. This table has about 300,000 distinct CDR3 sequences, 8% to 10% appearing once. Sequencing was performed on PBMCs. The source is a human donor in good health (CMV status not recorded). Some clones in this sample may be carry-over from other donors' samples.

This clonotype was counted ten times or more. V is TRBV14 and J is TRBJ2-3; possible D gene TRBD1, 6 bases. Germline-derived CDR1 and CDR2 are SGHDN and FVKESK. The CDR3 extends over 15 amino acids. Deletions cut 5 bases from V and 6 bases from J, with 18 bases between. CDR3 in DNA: TGTGCCAGCAGCAGGGTACAGGGCCTCGGGGATACGCAGTATTTT. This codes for CASSRVQGLGDTQYF.

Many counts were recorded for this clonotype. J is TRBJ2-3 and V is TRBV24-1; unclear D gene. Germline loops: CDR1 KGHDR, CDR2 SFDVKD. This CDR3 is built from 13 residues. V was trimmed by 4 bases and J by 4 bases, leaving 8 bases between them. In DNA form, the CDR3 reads TGTGCCACCAGTGAGGGGTTGCCAGATACGCAGTATTTT. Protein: CATSEGLPDTQYF.

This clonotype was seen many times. The CDR3 region has the DNA TGTGCCAGCAGTTACGGCGGGAGCTCAGGAACTGAAGCTTTCTTT. Translation gives CASSYGGSSGTEAFF. The chain employs TRBV6-5 and TRBJ1-1; D is unclear. The germline V and J ends were trimmed by 2 bases and 5 bases, with 15 bases remaining between them. CDR1 and CDR2 from the germline V gene are MNHEY and SVGAGI. This CDR3 region has 15 residues.

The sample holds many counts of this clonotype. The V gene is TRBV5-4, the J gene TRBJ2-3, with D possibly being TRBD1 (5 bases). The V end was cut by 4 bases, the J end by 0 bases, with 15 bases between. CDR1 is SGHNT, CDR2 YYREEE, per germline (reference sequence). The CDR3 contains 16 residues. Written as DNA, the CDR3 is TGTGCCAGCAGCCCCGACAGTGAGATAAGCACAGATACGCAGTATTTT. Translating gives CASSPDSEISTDTQYF. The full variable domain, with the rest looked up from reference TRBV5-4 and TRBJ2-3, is ETGVTQSPTHLIKTRGQQVTLRCSSQSGHNTVSWYQQALGQGPQFIFQYYREEENGRGNFPPRFSGLQFPNYSSELNVNALELDDSALYLCASSPDSEISTDTQYFGPGTRLTVL.

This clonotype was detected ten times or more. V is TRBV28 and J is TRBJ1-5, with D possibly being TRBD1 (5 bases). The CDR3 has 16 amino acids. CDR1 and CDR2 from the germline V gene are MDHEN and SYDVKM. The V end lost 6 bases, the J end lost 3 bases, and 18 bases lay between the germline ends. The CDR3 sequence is CASSPGSVGPNQPQHF. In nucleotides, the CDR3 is TGTGCCAGCAGCCCAGGGTCAGTTGGGCCCAATCAGCCCCAGCATTTT.

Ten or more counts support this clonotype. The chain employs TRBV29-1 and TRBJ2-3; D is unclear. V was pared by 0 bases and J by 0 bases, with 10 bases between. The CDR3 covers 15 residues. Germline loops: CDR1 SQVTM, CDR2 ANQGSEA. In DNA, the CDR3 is TGCAGCGTTGAAGATCTTCCCCCGAGCACAGATACGCAGTATTTT. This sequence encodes CSVEDLPPSTDTQYF.

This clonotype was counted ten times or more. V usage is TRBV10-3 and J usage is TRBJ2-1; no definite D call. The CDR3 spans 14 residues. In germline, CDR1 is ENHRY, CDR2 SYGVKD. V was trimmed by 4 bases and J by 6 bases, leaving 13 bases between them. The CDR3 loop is CAISGVGSANEQFF. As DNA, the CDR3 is TGTGCCATCAGTGGAGTTGGTAGTGCCAATGAGCAGTTCTTC.

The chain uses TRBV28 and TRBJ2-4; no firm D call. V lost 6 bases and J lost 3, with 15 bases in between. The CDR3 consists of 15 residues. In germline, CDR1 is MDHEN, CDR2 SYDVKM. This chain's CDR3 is CASRGIGMVKNIQYF. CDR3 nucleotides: TGTGCCAGCAGGGGAATAGGGATGGTCAAAAACATTCAGTACTTC.

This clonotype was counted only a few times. CDR3 loop: CASSDGQGGTEAFF. Here the CDR3 DNA reads TGTGCCAGCAGTGACGGACAGGGTGGGACTGAAGCTTTCTTT. This chain joins TRBV6-1 and TRBJ1-1; 8 bases map to TRBD1. The trim removed 3 bases at V and 5 bases at J, leaving 5 bases unmatched. This CDR3 has 14 amino acids. CDR1 MNHNS and CDR2 SASEGT come from the germline V gene.

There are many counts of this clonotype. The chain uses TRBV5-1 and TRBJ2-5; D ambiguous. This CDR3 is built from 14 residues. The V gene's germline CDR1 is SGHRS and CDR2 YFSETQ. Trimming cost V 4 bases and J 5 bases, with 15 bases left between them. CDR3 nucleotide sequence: TGCGCCAGCAGCCCCGCGGTTGGGGTGGAGACCCAGTACTTC. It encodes CASSPAVGVETQYF.